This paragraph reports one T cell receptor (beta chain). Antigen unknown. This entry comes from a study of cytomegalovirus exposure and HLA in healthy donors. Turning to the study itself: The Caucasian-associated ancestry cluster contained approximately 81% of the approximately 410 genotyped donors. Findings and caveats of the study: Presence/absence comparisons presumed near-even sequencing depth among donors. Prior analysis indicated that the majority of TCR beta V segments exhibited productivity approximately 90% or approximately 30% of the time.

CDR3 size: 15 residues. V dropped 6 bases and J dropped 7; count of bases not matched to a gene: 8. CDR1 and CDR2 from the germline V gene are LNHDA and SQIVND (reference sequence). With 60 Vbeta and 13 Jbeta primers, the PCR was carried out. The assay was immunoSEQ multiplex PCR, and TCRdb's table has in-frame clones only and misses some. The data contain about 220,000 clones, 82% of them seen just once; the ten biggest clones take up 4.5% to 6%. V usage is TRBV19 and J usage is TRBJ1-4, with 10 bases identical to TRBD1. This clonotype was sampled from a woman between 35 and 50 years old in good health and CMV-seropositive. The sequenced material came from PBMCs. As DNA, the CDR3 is TGTGCCAGTAGATCACGACAGGGGGCGAGTGAAAAACTGTTTTTT. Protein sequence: CASRSRQGASEKLFF.